This TCR beta chain was sequenced in a study of cytomegalovirus exposure and HLA in healthy donors. A note on this clone: Its antigen remains unknown.

Study results and caveats: TCR beta sequences reportedly predicted the HLA-A and HLA-B alleles of most subjects accurately.

The PCR employed 60 Vbeta primers together with 13 Jbeta primers. The protocol was immunoSEQ multiplex PCR, while the TCRdb copy is restricted to in-frame clones and leaves out a portion. Here the sample spans 140,000 or so clones, around 72% being singletons. The clonotype originates from a man aged 18-30 years in good health and CMV-seropositive. The sequenced material came from PBMCs.

For the CDR3, the DNA is TGTGCCTGTCAAACCGGGACAGGGAATTCACCCCTCCACTTT. Translated, it gives CACQTGTGNSPLHF. The chain uses TRBV30 and TRBJ1-6; TRBD1 aligns across 9 bases. The CDR3 covers 14 residues. Germline V CDR1 and CDR2: GTSNPN, SVGIG (reference sequence). The J segment lost 7 bases and the V segment lost 6 bases, leaving 7 bases of the junction unmatched. Full variable domain (outside the CDR3, taken from reference TRBV30 and TRBJ1-6): SQTIHQWPATLVQPVGSPLSLECTVEGTSNPNLYWYRQAAGRGLQLLFYSVGIGQISSEVPQNLSASRPQDRQFILSSKKLLLSDSGFYLCACQTGTGNSPLHFGNGTRLTVT.